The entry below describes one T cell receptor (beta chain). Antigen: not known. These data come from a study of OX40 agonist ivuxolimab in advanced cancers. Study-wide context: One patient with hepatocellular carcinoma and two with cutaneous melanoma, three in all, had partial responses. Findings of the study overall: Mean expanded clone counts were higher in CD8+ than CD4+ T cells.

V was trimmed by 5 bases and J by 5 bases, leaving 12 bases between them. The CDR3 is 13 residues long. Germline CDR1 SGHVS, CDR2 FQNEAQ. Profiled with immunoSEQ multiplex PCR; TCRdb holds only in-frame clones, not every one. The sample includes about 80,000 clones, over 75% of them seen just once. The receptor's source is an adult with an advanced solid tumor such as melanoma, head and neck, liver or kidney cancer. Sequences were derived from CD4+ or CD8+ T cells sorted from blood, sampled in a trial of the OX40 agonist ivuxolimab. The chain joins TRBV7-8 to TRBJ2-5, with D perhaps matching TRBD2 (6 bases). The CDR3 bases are TGTGCCAGCAGCCCCCCTGGGGGGGAGACCCAGTACTTC. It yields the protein CASSPPGGETQYF.